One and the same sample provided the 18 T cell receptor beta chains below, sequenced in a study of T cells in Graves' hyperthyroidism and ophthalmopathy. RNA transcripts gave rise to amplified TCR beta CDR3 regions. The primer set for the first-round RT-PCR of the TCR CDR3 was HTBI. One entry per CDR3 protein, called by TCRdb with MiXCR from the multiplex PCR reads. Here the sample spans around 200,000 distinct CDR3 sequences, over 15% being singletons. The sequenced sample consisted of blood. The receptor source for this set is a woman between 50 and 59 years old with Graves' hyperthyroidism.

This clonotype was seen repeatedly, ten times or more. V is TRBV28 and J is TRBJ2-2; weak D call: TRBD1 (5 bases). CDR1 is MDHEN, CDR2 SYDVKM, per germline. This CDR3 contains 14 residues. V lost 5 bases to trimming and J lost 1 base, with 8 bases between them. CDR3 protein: CASSIDRNTGELFF. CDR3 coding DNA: TGTGCCAGCAGTATCGACAGGAACACCGGGGAGCTGTTTTTT.

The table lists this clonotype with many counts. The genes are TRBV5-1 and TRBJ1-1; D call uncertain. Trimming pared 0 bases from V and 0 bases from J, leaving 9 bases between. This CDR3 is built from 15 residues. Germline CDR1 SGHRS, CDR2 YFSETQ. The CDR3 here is CASSLDATLNTEAFF. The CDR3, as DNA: TGCGCCAGCAGCTTGGATGCAACCCTGAACACTGAAGCTTTCTTT.

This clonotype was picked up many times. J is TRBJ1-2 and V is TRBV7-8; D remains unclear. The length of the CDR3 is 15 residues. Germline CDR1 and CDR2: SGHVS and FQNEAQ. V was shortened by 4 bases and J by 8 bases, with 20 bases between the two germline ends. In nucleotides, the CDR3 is TGTGCCAGCAGCTCGGCCGGGTTTTCCCCCGCCGGCTACACCTTC. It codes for CASSSAGFSPAGYTF. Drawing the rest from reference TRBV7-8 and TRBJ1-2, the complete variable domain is GAGVSQSPRYKVAKRGQDVALRCDPISGHVSLFWYQQALGQGPEFLTYFQNEAQLDKSGLPSDRFFAERPEGSVSTLKIQRTQQEDSAVYLCASSSAGFSPAGYTFGSGTRLTVV.

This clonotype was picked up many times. CDR3 nucleotide sequence: TGTGCCACCGGGCGGGGGGGCACTGAAGCTTTCTTT. Translation: CATGRGGTEAFF. The chain has TRBV7-2 and TRBJ1-1, with a possible D match to TRBD1 (5 bases). V was trimmed by 10 bases and J by 4 bases, leaving 13 bases between them. The length of the CDR3 is 12 residues. Germline V gene lookup returns CDR1 SGHTA and CDR2 FQGNSA.

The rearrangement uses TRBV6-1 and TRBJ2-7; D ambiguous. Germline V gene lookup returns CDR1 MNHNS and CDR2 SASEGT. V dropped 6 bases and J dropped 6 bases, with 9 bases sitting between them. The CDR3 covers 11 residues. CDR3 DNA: TGTGCCAGCAGCGCCCTCTTCGAGCAGTACTTC. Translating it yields CASSALFEQYF.

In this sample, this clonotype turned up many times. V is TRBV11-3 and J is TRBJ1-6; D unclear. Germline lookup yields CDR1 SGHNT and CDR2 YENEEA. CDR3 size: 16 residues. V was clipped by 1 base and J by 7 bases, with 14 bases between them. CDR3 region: CASSLVEGLQNSPLHF. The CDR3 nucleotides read TGTGCCAGCAGCTTAGTGGAGGGCCTTCAAAATTCACCCCTCCACTTT.

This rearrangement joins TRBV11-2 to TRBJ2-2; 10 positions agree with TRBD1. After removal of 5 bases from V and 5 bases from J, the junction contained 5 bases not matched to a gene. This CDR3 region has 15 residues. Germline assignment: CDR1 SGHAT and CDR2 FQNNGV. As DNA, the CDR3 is TGTGCCAGCAGCCAAGACAGGGGGCTTACCGGGGAGCTGTTTTTT. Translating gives CASSQDRGLTGELFF.

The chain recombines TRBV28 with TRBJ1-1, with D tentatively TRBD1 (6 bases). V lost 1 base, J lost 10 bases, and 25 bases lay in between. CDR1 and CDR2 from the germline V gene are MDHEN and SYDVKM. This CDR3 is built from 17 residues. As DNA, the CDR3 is TGTGCCAGCAGTTTATCAGTAATGGGGCAGGGGAGACGAAGAGCTTTCTTT. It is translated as CASSLSVMGQGRRRAFF.

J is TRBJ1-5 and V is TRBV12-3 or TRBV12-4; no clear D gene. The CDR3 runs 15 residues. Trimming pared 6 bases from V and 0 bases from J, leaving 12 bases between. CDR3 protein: CASRNGGNSNQPQHF. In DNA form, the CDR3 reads TGTGCCAGCAGGAACGGCGGAAATAGCAATCAGCCCCAGCATTTT.

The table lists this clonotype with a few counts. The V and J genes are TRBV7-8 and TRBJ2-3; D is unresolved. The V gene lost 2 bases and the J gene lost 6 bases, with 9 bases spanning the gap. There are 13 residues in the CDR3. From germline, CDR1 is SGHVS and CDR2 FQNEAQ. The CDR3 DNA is TGTGCCAGCAGCTTACCAGCCCGGGATACGCAGTATTTT. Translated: CASSLPARDTQYF.

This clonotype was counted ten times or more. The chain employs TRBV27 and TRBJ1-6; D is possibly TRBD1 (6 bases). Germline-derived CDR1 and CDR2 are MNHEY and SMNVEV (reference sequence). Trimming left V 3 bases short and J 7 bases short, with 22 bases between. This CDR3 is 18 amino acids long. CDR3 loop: CASSFGVLGSRGNSPLHF. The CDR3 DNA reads TGTGCCAGCAGTTTCGGGGTATTAGGATCCAGGGGCAATTCACCCCTCCACTTT.

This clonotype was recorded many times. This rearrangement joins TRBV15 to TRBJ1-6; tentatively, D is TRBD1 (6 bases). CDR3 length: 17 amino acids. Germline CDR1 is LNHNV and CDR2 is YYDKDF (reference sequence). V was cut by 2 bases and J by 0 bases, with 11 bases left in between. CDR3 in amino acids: CATSRQQGYSYNSPLHF. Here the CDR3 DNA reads TGTGCCACCAGCAGACAACAGGGTTACTCCTATAATTCACCCCTCCACTTT.

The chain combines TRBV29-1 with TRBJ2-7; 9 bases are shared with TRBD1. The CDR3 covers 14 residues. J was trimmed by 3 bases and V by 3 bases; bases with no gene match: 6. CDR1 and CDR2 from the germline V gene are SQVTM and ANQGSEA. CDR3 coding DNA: TGCAGCGTTGATGGGGGACAGGGAATCTACGAGCAGTACTTC. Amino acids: CSVDGGQGIYEQYF.

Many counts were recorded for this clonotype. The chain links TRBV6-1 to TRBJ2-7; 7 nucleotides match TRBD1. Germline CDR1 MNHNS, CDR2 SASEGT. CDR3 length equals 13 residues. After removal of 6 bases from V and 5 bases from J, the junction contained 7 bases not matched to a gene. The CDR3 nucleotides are TGTGCCAGCAGCGCCGACAGGGACCACGAGCAGTACTTC. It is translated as CASSADRDHEQYF.

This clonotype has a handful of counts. The CDR3 here is CASSSTGQATDTQYF. In DNA form, the CDR3 reads TGCGCCAGCAGCTCCACGGGACAGGCCACAGATACGCAGTATTTT. J is TRBJ2-3 and V is TRBV5-1, with 8 bases aligning to TRBD1. V was pared by 3 bases and J by 2 bases, with 5 bases of the junction left unmatched. The germline CDR1 and CDR2 sequences are SGHRS and YFSETQ. CDR3 length: 15 residues.

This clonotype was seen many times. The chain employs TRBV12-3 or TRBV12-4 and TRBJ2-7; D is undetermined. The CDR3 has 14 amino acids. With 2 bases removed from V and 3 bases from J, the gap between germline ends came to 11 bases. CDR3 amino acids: CASSLPGRNYEQYF. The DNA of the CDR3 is TGTGCCAGCAGTTTACCGGGCAGAAACTACGAGCAGTACTTC.

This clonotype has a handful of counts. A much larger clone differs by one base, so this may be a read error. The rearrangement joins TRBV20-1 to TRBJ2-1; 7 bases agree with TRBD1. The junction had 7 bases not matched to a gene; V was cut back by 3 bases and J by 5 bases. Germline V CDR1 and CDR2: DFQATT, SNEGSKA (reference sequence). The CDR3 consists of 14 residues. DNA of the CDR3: TGCAGTGCTAGTCAGGGGGTGACCCACAATGAGCAGTTCTTC. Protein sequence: CSASQGVTHNEQFF.

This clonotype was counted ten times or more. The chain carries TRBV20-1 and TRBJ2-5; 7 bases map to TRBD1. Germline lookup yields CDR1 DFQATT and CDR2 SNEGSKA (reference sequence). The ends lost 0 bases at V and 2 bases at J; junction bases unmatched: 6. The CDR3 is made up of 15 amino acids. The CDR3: CSARDARDRQETQYF. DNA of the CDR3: TGCAGTGCTAGAGATGCCCGGGACAGACAAGAGACCCAGTACTTC.